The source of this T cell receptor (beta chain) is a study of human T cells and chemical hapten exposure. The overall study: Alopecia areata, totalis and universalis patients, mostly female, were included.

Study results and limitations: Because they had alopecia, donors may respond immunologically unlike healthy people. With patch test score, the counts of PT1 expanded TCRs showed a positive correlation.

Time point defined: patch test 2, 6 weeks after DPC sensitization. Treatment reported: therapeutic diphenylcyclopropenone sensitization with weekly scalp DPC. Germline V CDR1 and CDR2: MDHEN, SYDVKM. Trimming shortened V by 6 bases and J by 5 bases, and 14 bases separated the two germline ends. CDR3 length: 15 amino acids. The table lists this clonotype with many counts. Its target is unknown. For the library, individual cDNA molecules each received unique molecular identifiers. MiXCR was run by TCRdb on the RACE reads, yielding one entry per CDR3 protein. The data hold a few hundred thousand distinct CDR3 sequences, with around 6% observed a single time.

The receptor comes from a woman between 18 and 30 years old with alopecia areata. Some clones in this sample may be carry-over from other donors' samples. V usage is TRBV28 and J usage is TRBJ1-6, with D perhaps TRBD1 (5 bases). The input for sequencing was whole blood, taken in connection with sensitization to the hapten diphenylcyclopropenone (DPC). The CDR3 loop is CASSRRGGDNSPLHF. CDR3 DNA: TGTGCCAGCAGCCGACGGGGGGGGGATAATTCACCCCTCCACTTT.